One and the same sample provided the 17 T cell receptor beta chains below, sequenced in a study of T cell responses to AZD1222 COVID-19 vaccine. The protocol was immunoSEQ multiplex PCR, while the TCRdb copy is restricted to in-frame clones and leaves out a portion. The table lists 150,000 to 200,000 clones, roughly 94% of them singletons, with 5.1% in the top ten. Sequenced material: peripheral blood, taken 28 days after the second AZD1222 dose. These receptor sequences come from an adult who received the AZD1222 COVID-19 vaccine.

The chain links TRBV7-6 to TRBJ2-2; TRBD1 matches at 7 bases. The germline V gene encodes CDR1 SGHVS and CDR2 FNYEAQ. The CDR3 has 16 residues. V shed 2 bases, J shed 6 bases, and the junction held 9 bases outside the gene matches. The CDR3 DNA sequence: TGTGCCAGCAGCTTAACCGACAGGGTTTACGCCGGGGAGCTGTTTTTT. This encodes CASSLTDRVYAGELFF.

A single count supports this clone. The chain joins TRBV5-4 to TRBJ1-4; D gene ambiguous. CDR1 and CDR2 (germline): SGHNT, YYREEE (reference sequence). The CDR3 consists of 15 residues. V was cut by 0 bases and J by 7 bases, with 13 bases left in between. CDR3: CASSLAGSPGEKLFF. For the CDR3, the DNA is TGTGCCAGCAGCTTGGCCGGGAGCCCCGGTGAAAAACTGTTTTTT.

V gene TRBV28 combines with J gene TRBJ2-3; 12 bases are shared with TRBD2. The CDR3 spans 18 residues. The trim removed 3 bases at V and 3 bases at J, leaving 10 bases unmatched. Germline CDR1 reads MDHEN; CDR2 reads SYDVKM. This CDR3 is CASSFTSGRLRSTDTQYF. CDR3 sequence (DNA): TGTGCCAGCAGTTTTACTAGCGGGAGGCTCAGGTCGACAGATACGCAGTATTTT. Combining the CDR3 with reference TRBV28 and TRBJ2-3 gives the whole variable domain DVKVTQSSRYLVKRTGEKVFLECVQDMDHENMFWYRQDPGLGLRLIYFSYDVKMKEKGDIPEGYSVSREKKERFSLILESASTNQTSMYLCASSFTSGRLRSTDTQYFGPGTRLTVL.

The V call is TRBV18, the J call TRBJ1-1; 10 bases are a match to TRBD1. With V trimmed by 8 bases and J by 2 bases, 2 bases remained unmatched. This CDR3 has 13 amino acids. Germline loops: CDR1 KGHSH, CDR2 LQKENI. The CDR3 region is CASRQGANTEAFF. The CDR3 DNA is TGTGCCAGCAGACAGGGGGCCAACACTGAAGCTTTCTTT.

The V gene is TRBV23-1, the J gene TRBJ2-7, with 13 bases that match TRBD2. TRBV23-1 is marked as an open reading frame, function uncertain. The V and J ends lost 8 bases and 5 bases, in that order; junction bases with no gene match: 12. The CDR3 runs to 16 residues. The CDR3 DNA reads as TGCGCCAGCGTCGGACTAGCGGGAGAGGACTCGCACGAGCAGTACTTC. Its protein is CASVGLAGEDSHEQYF.

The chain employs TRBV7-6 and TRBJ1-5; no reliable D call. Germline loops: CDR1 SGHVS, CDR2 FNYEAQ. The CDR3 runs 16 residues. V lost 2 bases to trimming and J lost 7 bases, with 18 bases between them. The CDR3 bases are TGTGCCAGCAGCTTATATGCCGGCCAAACTGGGCAGCCCCAGCATTTT. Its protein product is CASSLYAGQTGQPQHF.

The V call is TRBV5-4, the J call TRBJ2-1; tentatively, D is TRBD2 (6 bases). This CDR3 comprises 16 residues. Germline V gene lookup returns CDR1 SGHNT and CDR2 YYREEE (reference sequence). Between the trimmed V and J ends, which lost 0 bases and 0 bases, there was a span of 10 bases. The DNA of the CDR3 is TGTGCCAGCAGCTTGGGGCTAGCGAGCTCCTACAATGAGCAGTTCTTC. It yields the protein CASSLGLASSYNEQFF.

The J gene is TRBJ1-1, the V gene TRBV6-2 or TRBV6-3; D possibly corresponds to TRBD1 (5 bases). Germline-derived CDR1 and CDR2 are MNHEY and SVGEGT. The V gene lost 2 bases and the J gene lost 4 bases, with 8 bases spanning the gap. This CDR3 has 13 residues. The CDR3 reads CASSYSGGTEAFF. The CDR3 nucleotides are TGTGCCAGCAGTTACAGTGGGGGCACTGAAGCTTTCTTT.

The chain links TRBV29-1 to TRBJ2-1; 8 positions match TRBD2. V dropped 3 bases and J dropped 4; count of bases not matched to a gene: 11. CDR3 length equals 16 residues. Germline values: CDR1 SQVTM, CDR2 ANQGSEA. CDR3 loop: CSVEPTSGVPYNEQFF. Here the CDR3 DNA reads TGCAGCGTTGAGCCCACTAGCGGAGTACCTTACAATGAGCAGTTCTTC.

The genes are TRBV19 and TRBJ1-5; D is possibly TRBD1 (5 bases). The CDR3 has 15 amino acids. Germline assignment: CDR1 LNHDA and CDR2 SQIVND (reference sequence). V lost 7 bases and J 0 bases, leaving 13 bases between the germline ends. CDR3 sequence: CASKGPDYSNQPQHF. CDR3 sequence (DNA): TGTGCCAGTAAGGGACCAGACTATAGCAATCAGCCCCAGCATTTT.

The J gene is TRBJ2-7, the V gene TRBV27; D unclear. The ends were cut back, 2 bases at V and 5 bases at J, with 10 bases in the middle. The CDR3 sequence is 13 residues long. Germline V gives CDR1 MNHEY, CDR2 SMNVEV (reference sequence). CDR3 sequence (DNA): TGTGCCAGCAGTTTAGTGGCAAACGACGAGCAGTACTTC. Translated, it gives CASSLVANDEQYF.

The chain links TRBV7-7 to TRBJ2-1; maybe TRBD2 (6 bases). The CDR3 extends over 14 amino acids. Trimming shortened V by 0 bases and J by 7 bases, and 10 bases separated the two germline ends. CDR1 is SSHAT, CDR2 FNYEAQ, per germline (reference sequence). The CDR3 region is CASSLAGLSNEQFF. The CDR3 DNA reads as TGTGCCAGCAGCTTAGCGGGACTCTCGAATGAGCAGTTCTTC.

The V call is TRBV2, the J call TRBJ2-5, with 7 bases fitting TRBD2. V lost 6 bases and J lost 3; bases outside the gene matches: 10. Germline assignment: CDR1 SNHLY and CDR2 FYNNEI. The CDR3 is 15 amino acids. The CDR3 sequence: CASSLTPAGEETQYF. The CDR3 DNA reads TGTGCCAGCAGCCTTACCCCCGCGGGGGAAGAGACCCAGTACTTC.

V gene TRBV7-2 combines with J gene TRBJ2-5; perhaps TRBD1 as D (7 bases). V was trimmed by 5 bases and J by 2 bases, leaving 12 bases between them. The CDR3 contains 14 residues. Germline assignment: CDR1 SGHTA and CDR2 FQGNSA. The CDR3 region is CASSRRGVQETQYF. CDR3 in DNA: TGTGCCAGCAGCCGCAGGGGGGTTCAAGAGACCCAGTACTTC.

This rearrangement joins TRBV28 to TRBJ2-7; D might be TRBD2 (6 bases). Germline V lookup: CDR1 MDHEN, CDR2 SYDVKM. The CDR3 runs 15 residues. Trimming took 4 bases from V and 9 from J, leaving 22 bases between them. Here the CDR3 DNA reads TGTGCCAGCAGTTCTGGGCCAGTGGCGGGAAAAGGGCAGTACTTC. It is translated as CASSSGPVAGKGQYF.

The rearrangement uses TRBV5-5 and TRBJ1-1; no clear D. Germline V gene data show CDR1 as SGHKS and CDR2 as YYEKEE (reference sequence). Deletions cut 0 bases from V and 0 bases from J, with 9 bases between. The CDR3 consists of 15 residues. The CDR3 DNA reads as TGTGCCAGCAGCTTGGTTATGGTGTTGAACACTGAAGCTTTCTTT. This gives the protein CASSLVMVLNTEAFF.

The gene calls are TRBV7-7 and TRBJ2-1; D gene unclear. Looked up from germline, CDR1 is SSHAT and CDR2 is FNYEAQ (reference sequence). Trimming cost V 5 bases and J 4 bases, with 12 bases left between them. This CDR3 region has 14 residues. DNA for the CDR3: TGTGCCAGCAGCCTGGATGGAAGATACAATGAGCAGTTCTTC. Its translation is CASSLDGRYNEQFF.